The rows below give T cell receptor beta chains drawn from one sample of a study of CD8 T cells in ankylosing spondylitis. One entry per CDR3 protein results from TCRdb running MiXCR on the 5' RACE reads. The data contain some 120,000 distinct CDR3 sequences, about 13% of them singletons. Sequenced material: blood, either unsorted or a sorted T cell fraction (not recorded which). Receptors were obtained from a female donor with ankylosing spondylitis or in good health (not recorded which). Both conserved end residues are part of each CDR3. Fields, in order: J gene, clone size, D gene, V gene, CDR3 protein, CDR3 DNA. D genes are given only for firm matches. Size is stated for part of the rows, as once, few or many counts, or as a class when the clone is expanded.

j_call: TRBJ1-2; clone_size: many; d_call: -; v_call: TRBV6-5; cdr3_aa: CASSYTQGYNYGYTF; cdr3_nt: TGTGCCAGCAGTTACACTCAGGGGTACAACTATGGCTACACCTTC
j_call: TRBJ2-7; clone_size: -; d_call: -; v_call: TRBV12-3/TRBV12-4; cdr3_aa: CASSFARHYEQYF; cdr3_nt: TGTGCCAGCAGTTTCGCCAGACACTACGAGCAGTACTTC
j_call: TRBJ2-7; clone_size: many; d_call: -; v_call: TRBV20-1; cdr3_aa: CSAREGATSYEQYF; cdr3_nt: TGCAGTGCTAGAGAGGGGGCGACCTCCTACGAGCAGTACTTC
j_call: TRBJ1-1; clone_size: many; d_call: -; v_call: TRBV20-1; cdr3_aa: CSAREGPVNEAFF; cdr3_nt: TGCAGTGCTAGAGAGGGCCCTGTTAATGAAGCTTTCTTT
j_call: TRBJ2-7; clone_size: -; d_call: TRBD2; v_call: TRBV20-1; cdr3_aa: CSARGDYDFYEQYF; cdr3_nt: TGCAGTGCTAGAGGGGACTACGACTTCTACGAGCAGTACTTC
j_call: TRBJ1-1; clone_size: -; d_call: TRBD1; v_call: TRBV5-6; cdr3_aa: CASSGDRGRLNTEAFF; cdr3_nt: TGTGCCAGCAGCGGGGACAGGGGGCGACTGAACACTGAAGCTTTCTTT
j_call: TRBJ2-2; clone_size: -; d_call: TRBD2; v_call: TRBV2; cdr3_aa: CASRNRGDTGELFF; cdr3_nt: TGTGCCAGCAGGAATCGGGGGGACACCGGGGAGCTGTTTTTT
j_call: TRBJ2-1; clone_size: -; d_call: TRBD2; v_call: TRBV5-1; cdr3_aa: CASGMTSGYNEQFF; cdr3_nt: TGCGCCAGCGGCATGACTAGCGGCTACAATGAGCAGTTCTTC
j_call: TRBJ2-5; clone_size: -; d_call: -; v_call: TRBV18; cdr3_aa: CASSPIQEAQYF; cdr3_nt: TGTGCCAGCTCACCAATCCAAGAGGCCCAGTACTTC
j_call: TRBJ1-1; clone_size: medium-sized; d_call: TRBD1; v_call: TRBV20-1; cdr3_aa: CSASRLGQGSAEAFF; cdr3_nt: TGCAGTGCTAGCCGACTCGGACAGGGAAGCGCTGAAGCTTTCTTT
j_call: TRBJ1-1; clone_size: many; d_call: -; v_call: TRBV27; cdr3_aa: CASSVVMNTEAFF; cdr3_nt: TGTGCCAGCAGTGTGGTAATGAACACTGAAGCTTTCTTT
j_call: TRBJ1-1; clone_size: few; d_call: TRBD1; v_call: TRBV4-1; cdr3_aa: CASSQEGQANTEAFF; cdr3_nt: TGCGCCAGCAGCCAAGAGGGACAGGCGAACACTGAAGCTTTCTTT
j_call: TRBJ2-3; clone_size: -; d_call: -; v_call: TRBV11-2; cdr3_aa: CASSSSTADTQYF; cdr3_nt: TGTGCCAGCAGCTCGTCGACCGCAGATACGCAGTATTTT
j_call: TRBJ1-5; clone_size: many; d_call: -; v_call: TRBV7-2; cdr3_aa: CASSLGPSQGYQPQHF; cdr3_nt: TGTGCCAGCAGCTTAGGTCCCTCGCAGGGCTATCAGCCCCAGCATTTT
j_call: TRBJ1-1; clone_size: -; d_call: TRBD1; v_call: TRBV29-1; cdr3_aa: CSVLPDRANTEAFF; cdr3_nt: TGCAGCGTTTTGCCGGACAGGGCGAACACTGAAGCTTTCTTT
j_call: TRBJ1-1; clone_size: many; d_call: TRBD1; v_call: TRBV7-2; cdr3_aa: CASSFSTGRAFF; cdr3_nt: TGTGCCAGCAGCTTCTCGACAGGGCGGGCTTTCTTT
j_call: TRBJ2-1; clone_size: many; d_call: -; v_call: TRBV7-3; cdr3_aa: CASSLGGPSNNEQFF; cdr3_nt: TGTGCCAGCAGCTTAGGAGGACCCTCCAACAATGAGCAGTTCTTC
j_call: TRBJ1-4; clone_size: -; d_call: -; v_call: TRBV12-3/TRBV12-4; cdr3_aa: CASRQSMPNEKLFF; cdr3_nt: TGTGCCAGCAGGCAGAGCATGCCTAATGAAAAACTGTTTTTT
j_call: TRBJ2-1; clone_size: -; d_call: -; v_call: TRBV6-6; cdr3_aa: CASSYSGQNEQFF; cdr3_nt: TGTGCCAGCAGTTACTCAGGACAGAATGAGCAGTTCTTC
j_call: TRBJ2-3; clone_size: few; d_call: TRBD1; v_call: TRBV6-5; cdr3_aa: CASSYAGGKGTDTQYF; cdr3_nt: TGTGCCAGCAGTTACGCAGGGGGAAAGGGCACAGATACGCAGTATTTT
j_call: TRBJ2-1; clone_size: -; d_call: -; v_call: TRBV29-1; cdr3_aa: CSAPDREAYNEQFF; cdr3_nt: TGCAGCGCACCCGACAGGGAGGCCTACAATGAGCAGTTCTTC
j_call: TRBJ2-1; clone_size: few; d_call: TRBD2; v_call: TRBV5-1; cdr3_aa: CASSLASGYYNEQFF; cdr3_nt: TGCGCCAGCAGCCTGGCTAGCGGGTACTACAATGAGCAGTTCTTC
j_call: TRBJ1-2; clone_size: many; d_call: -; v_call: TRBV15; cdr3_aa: CATSRDQIDGFYGYTF; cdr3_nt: TGTGCCACCAGCAGAGATCAGATTGACGGATTCTATGGCTACACCTTC
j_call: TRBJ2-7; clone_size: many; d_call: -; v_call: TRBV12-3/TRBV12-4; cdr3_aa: CASSFAALSSKEQYF; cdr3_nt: TGTGCCAGCAGTTTTGCTGCACTTAGTTCGAAAGAGCAGTACTTC
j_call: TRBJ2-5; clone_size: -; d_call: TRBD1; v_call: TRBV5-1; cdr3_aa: CASSLAGGQGETQYF; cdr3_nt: TGCGCCAGCAGCTTGGCCGGTGGACAGGGAGAGACCCAGTACTTC
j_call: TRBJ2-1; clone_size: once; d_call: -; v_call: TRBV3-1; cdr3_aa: CASSQGPDRNNEQFF; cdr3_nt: TGTGCCAGCAGCCAAGGGCCCGATCGAAATAATGAGCAGTTCTTC
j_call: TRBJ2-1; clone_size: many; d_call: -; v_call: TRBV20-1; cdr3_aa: CSAPGGQLYNEQFF; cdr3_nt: TGCAGTGCTCCTGGCGGACAGTTATACAATGAGCAGTTCTTC
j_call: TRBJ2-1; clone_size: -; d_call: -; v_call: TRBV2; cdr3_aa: CASSGATSPNEQFF; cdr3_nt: TGTGCCAGCAGTGGGGCTACCTCACCTAATGAGCAGTTCTTC
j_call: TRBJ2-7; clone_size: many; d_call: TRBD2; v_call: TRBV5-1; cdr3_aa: CASSTGGGAGEQYF; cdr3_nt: TGCGCCAGCAGTACGGGGGGAGGGGCTGGCGAGCAGTACTTC
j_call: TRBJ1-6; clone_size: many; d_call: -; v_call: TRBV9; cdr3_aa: CASSVDGPGSPLHF; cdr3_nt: TGTGCCAGCAGCGTAGACGGACCAGGTTCACCCCTCCACTTT
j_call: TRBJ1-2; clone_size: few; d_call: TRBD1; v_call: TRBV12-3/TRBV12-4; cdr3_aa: CASTLGDRINYGYTF; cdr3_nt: TGTGCCAGCACCCTGGGGGACAGAATAAACTATGGCTACACCTTC
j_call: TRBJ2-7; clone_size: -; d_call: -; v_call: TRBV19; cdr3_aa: CASSIWRGEGEQYF; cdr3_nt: TGTGCCAGTAGTATTTGGCGGGGAGAGGGCGAGCAGTACTTC
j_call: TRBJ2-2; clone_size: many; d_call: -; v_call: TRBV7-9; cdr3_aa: CASSLSLPGRGTGELFF; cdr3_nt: TGTGCCAGCAGCTTATCTCTTCCGGGCCGGGGCACCGGGGAGCTGTTTTTT
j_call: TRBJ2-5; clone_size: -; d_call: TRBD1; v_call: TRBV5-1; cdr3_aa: CASSRRGQYQETQYF; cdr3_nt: TGCGCCAGCAGCCGCAGGGGACAGTATCAAGAGACCCAGTACTTC
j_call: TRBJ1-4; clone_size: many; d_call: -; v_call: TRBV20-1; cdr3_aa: CSAGPGSEKLFF; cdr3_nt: TGCAGTGCTGGCCCGGGCTCTGAAAAACTGTTTTTT
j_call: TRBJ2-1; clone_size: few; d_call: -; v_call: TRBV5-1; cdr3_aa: CASSPAGWDHNEQFF; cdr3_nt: TGCGCCAGCAGCCCCGCCGGGTGGGACCACAATGAGCAGTTCTTC